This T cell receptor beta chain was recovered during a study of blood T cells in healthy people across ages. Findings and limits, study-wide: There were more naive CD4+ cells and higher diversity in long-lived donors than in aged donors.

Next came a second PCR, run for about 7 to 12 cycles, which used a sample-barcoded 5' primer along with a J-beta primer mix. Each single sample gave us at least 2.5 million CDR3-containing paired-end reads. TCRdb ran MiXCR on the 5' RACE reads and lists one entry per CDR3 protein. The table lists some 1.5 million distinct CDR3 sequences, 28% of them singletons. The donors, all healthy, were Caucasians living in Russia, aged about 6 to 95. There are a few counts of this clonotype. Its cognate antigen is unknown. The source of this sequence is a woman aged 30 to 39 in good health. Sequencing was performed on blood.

CDR3 sequence (DNA): TGTGCCAGCAGTTACCCGATCGGGGGCGTCAACACCGGGGAGCTGTTTTTT. Its protein is CASSYPIGGVNTGELFF. V usage is TRBV6-5 and J usage is TRBJ2-2, with D perhaps TRBD1 or TRBD2 (6 bases each). The CDR3 is 17 residues long. Trimming shortened V by 2 bases and J by 2 bases, and 15 bases separated the two germline ends. Germline V CDR1 and CDR2: MNHEY, SVGAGI.